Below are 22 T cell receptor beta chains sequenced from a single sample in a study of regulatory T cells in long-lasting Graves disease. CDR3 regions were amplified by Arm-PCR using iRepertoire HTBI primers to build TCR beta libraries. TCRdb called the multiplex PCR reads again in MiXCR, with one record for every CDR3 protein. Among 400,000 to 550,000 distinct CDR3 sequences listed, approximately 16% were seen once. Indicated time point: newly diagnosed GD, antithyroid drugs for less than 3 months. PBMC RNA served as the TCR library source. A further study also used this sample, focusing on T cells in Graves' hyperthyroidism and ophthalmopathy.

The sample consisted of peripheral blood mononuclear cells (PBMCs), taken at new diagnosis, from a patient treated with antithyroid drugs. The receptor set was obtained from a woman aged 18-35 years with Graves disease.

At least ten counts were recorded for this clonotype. The CDR3 loop reads CASSLTGGNNEQFF. DNA for the CDR3: TGTGCCAGCAGCCTCACAGGGGGCAACAATGAGCAGTTCTTC. This sequence joins TRBV7-3 and TRBJ2-1; 9 nucleotides agree with TRBD1. The length of the CDR3 is 14 residues. Germline V gene data show CDR1 as SGHTA and CDR2 as FQGTGA. The V and J ends lost 5 bases and 5 bases, in that order; junction bases with no gene match: 4.

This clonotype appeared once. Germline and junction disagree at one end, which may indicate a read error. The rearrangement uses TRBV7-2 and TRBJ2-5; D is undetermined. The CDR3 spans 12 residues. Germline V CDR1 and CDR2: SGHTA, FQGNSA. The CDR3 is CAGSPPRETQYF. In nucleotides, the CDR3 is TGTGCCGGCAGCCCCCCACGGGAGACCCAGTACTTC.

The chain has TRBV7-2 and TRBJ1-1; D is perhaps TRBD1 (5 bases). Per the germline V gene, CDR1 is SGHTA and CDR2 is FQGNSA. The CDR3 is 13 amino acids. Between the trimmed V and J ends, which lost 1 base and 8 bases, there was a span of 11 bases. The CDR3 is CASSLDRAGEAFF. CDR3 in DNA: TGTGCCAGCAGCTTAGATCGGGCAGGGGAAGCTTTCTTT.

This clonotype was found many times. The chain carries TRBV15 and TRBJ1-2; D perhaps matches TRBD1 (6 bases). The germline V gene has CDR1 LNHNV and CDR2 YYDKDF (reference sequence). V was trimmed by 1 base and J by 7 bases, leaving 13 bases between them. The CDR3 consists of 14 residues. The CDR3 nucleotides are TGTGCCACCAGCAGAGTAAACAGGGACCCTGGCTACACCTTC. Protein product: CATSRVNRDPGYTF.

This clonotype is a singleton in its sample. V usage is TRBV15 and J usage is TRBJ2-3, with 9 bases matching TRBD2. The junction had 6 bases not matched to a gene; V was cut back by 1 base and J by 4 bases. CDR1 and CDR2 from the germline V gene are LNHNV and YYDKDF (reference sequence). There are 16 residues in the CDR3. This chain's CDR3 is CATSRVGGRAPDTQYF. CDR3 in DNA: TGTGCCACCAGCAGAGTTGGCGGGAGGGCCCCAGATACGCAGTATTTT. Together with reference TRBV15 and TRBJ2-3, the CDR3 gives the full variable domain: DAMVIQNPRYQVTQFGKPVTLSCSQTLNHNVMYWYQQKSSQAPKLLFHYYDKDFNNEADTPDNFQSRRPNTSFCFLDIRSPGLGDTAMYLCATSRVGGRAPDTQYFGPGTRLTVL.

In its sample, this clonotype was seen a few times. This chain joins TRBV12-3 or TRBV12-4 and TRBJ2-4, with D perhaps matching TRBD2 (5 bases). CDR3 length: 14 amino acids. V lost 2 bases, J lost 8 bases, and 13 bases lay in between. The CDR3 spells CASSLRTVNHIQYF. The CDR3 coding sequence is TGTGCCAGCAGTTTAAGGACTGTGAACCACATTCAGTACTTC.

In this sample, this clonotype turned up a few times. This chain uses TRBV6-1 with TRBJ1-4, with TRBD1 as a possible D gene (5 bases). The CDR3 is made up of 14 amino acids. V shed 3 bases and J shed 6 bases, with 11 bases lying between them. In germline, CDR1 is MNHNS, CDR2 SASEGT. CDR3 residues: CASSDGTEDEKLFF. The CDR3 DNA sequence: TGTGCCAGCAGTGACGGGACGGAAGATGAAAAACTGTTTTTT.

In nucleotides, the CDR3 is TGCAGCGTTGCATATATCAAAGAGACCCAGTACTTC. As protein: CSVAYIKETQYF. This chain connects TRBV29-1 to TRBJ2-5, with D hard to call. The V end lost 4 bases, the J end lost 3 bases, and 9 bases lay between the germline ends. The CDR3 has 12 amino acids. Germline-derived CDR1 and CDR2 are SQVTM and ANQGSEA.

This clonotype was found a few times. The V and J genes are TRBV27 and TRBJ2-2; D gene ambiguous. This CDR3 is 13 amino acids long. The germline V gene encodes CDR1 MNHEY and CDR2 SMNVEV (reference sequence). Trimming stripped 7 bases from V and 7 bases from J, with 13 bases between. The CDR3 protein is CASTPVAHGELFF. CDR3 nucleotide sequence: TGTGCCAGCACCCCAGTAGCCCACGGGGAGCTGTTTTTT.

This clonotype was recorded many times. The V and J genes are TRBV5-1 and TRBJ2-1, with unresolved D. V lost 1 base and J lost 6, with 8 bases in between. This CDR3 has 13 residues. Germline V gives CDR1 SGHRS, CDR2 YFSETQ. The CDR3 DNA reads TGCGCCAGCAGCTTGAGCCTGGGCAATGAGCAGTTCTTC. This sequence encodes CASSLSLGNEQFF.

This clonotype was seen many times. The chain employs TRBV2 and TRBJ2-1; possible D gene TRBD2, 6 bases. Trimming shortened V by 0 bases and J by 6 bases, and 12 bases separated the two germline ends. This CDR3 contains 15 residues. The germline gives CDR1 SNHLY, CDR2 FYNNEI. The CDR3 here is CASSEAGASANEQFF. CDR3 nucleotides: TGTGCCAGCAGTGAAGCTGGGGCTAGCGCCAATGAGCAGTTCTTC.

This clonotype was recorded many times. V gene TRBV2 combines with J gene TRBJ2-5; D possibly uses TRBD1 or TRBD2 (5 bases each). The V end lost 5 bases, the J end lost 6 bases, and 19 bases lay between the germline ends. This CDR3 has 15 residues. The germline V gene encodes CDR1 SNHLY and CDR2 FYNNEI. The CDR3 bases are TGTGCCAGCAGTAATAGGACTGGGGGTGGAAAGACCCAGTACTTC. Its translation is CASSNRTGGGKTQYF.

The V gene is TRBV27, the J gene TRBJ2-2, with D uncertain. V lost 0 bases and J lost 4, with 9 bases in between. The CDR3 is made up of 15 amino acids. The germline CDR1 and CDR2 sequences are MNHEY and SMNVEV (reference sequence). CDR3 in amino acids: CASSLSVGLTGELFF. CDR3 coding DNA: TGTGCCAGCAGTTTATCCGTAGGTCTCACCGGGGAGCTGTTTTTT.

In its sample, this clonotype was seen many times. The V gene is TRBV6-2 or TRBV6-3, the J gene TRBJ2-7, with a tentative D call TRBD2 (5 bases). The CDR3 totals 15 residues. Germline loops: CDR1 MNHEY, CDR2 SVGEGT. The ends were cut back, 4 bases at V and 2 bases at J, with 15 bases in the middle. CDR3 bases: TGTGCCAGCAGTTCCCGGGGTTCGAACACCTACGAGCAGTACTTC. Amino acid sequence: CASSSRGSNTYEQYF.

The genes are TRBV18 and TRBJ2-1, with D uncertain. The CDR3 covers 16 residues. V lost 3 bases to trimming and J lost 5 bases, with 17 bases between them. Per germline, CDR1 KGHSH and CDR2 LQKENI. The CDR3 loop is CASSPPPLTLNNEQFF. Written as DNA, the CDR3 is TGTGCCAGCTCACCCCCCCCCTTGACTCTAAACAATGAGCAGTTCTTC.

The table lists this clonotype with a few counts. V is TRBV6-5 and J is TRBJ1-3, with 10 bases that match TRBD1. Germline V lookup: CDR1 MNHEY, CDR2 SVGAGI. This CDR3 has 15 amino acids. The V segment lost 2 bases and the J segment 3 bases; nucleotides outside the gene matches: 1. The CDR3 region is CASSYGTGDGNTIYF. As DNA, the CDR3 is TGTGCCAGCAGTTACGGGACAGGGGATGGAAACACCATATATTTT.

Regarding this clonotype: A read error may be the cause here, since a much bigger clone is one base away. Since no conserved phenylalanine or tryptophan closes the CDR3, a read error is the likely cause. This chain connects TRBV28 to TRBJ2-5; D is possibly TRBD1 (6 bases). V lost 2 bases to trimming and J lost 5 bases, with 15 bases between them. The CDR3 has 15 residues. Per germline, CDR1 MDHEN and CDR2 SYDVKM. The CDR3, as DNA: TGTGCCAGCAGTTTAGGCCAGGGGTCTATTGAGACCCAGTACCTC. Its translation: CASSLGQGSIETQYL.

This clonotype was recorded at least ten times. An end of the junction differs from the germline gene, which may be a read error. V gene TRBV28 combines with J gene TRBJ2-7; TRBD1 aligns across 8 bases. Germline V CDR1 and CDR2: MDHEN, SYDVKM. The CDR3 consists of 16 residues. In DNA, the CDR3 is TGTACCAGCATCCCCGGGGACAGGAGGGGATCCTACGAGCAGTACTTC. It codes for CTSIPGDRRGSYEQYF.

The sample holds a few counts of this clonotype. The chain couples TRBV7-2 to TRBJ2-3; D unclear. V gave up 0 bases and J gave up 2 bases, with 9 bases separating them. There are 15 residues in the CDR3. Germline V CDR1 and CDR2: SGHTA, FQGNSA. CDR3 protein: CASSLAGISTDTQYF. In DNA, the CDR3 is TGTGCCAGCAGCTTAGCGGGGATCTCCACAGATACGCAGTATTTT.

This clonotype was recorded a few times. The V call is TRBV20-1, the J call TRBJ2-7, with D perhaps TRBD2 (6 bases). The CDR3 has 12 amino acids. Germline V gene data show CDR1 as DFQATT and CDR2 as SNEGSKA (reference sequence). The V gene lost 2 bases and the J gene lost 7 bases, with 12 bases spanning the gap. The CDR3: CSARRGTGEQYF. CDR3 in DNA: TGCAGTGCTAGACGGGGGACGGGGGAGCAGTACTTC.

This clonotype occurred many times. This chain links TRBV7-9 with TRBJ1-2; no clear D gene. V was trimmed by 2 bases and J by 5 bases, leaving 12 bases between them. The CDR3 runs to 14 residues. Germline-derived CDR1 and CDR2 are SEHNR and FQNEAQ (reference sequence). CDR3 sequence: CASSLSGPRYGYTF. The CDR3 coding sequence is TGTGCCAGCAGCTTATCCGGACCACGGTATGGCTACACCTTC.

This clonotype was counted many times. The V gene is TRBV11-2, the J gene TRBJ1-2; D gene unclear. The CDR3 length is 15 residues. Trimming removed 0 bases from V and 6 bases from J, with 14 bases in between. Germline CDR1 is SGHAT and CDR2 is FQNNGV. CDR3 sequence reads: CASSLDAAGYNGYTF. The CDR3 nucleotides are TGTGCCAGCAGCTTAGACGCGGCGGGTTACAATGGCTACACCTTC.